This TCR beta chain appears in the sequencing data of a study of blood T cell repertoires in COVID-19. Study summary: The United States, Italy and Spain provided the acute and convalescent COVID-19 samples. PBMCs, B-cell-depleted T cells, or T cells provided the cDNA or gDNA that made up the material.

Patients of the Seattle cohort, enrolled during active infection, were followed longitudinally. As processed by the authors: The authors estimated nucleated cell counts from reference gene primer amplification. Method: immunoSEQ multiplex PCR; TCRdb's copy keeps in-frame clones and lacks some. Clone size and V and J calls were adopted from that table, with D and trimming inferred from the DNA. Among about 96,000 clones listed, around 90% were seen once. The CDR3 contains 15 residues. Trimming cost V 3 bases and J 2 bases; bases outside gene matches: 5. Germline values: CDR1 SGHRS, CDR2 YFSETQ. Sequencing was done on a sample of peripheral blood. The source of this sequence is a human donor with COVID-19, enrolled during active disease. The donor label of this sample is uncertain. The chain has TRBV5-1 and TRBJ2-7; 10 nucleotides line up with TRBD2. The DNA of the CDR3 is TGCGCCAGCAGCTCCTCTAGCGGGGGAGCCTACGAGCAGTACTTC. The encoded protein is CASSSSSGGAYEQYF.